Listed below are T cell receptor beta chains from one sample, sequenced in a study of blood T cell repertoires in COVID-19. Assay: immunoSEQ multiplex PCR; the TCRdb copy retains only in-frame clones and omits some. Of 150,000 to 200,000 clones listed, roughly 82% are singletons. The sequenced sample consisted of peripheral blood. The source of these receptors is a woman aged 60-75 years with COVID-19, enrolled during active disease. Each CDR3 is given with its conserved first and last residue. The D gene is left open where the match is weak. Not all rows give a size; the values are once, few, many and, for expanded clones, a class.

d_gene,j_gene,v_gene,abundance,CDR3nt,CDR3aa
TRBD2,TRBJ2-7,TRBV20-1,-,TGCAGTGCTAGTTGGACTAGCGGGAGTACCTACGAGCAGTACTTC,CSASWTSGSTYEQYF
TRBD2,TRBJ2-2,TRBV15,-,TGTGCCACCAGCAGAGGGGGACTAGCGGGAGGCCGGACCGGGGAGCTGTTTTTT,CATSRGGLAGGRTGELFF
TRBD1,TRBJ1-5,TRBV18,-,TGTGCCAGCTCACGGGACAGGGTTGGCAATCAGCCCCAGCATTTT,CASSRDRVGNQPQHF
TRBD2,TRBJ2-3,TRBV4-2,-,TGTGCCAGCAGCCAAGTCTTAGGACTAGCGGGAGTCTTAGATACGCAGTATTTT,CASSQVLGLAGVLDTQYF
TRBD1,TRBJ1-2,TRBV6-5,-,TGTGCCAGCAGGCCGACAGGGGGCTATGGCTACACCTTC,CASRPTGGYGYTF
TRBD1,TRBJ1-1,TRBV7-9,-,TGTGCCAGCAGCTTAGGACAGGGGAACACTGAAGCTTTCTTT,CASSLGQGNTEAFF
-,TRBJ1-1,TRBV11-2,-,TGTGCCAGCAGCTTAGAATTGGGTTCGGGGGTCGGCACTGAAGCTTTCTTT,CASSLELGSGVGTEAFF
TRBD2,TRBJ2-7,TRBV10-3,-,TGTGCCATCAGTGAGTCGTGGACTAGCGGGAGATACGAGCAGTACTTC,CAISESWTSGRYEQYF
-,TRBJ1-1,TRBV6-5,once,TGTGCCAGCAGTTTTAGTCGGGTTACTGAAGCTTTCTTT,CASSFSRVTEAFF
-,TRBJ2-3,TRBV7-7,-,TGTGCTAGCAGCTTAGGGCTAGCGAGTTCGACGCAGTATTTT,CASSLGLASSTQYF
TRBD2,TRBJ2-3,TRBV24-1,-,TGTGCCACCAGTGATTTAAACCTAGCGGGAGATACGCAGTATTTT,CATSDLNLAGDTQYF
TRBD2,TRBJ2-1,TRBV28,-,TGTGCCAGCAGCTCTAGCGGGAGGGCGAAAAATGAGCAGTTCTTC,CASSSSGRAKNEQFF
-,TRBJ1-2,TRBV29-1,-,TGCAGCGCACTGACAGGAAACTATGGCTACACCTTC,CSALTGNYGYTF
TRBD2,TRBJ2-1,TRBV2,-,TGTGCCAGCAGTTACCGACTAGCGGGAGCGCCGTACAATGAGCAGTTCTTC,CASSYRLAGAPYNEQFF
TRBD1,TRBJ1-5,TRBV4-1,-,TGCGCCAGCAGCCAAGATCGAGGAGGCGGACAGGGCAATCAGCCCCAGCATTTT,CASSQDRGGGQGNQPQHF
TRBD1,TRBJ1-4,TRBV6-5,-,TGTGCCACAGGGGGCTTCAGAGGGGGTGAAAAACTGTTTTTT,CATGGFRGGEKLFF
TRBD2,TRBJ2-1,TRBV19,-,TGTGCCAGTAGGAAAACTAGCGGGAGTACGGATGAGCAGTTCTTC,CASRKTSGSTDEQFF
TRBD1,TRBJ2-1,TRBV10-1,-,TGCGCCAGCGGCCGGGACAGGGTAGGGAATGAGCAGTTCTTC,CASGRDRVGNEQFF
-,TRBJ2-1,TRBV11-3,-,TGTGCCAGCAGCTTAGAGGCCAGCTCCTACAATGAGCAGTTCTTC,CASSLEASSYNEQFF
-,TRBJ1-1,TRBV5-1,-,TGCGCCAGCAGCTTGGCGATTGAGACTGAAGCTTTCTTT,CASSLAIETEAFF
TRBD1,TRBJ1-4,TRBV18,-,TGTGCCAGCTCACCACTCGGGCCAGGGGGAAATGAAAAACTGTTTTTT,CASSPLGPGGNEKLFF
TRBD1,TRBJ2-3,TRBV24-1,-,TGTGCCACCAGGGGACAGGAATACACAGATACGCAGTATTTT,CATRGQEYTDTQYF
TRBD2,TRBJ2-7,TRBV7-9,-,TGTGCCAGCAGTTGGGGGGGCTACGAGCAGTACTTC,CASSWGGYEQYF
-,TRBJ1-3,TRBV10-3,-,TGTGCCATCTTGGGCGGGGCTGGAAACACCATATATTTT,CAILGGAGNTIYF
TRBD2,TRBJ2-1,TRBV2,few,TGTGCCAGCAGTGCGACTCTAGCGGGAGGGCCTTACAATGAGCAGTTCTTC,CASSATLAGGPYNEQFF
TRBD2,TRBJ2-1,TRBV9,once,TGTGCCAGCAGTAGGGCATTAGCGGGAGAAGGCAGTGGGATAAATGAGCAGTTCTTC,CASSRALAGEGSGINEQFF
TRBD2,TRBJ2-2,TRBV29-1,-,TGCAGCGTCATGGGACTACCTTACACCGGGGAGCTGTTTTTT,CSVMGLPYTGELFF
-,TRBJ2-1,TRBV6-2/TRBV6-3,-,TGTGCCAGCAGTTACCACAACAATGAGCAGTTCTTC,CASSYHNNEQFF
TRBD1,TRBJ2-3,TRBV6-4,-,TGTGCCAGCAGTGAACAGGGGGCCAGAGATACGCAGTATTTT,CASSEQGARDTQYF
-,TRBJ2-1,TRBV19,-,TGTGCCAGTAAGGAGAGGCCGAGCTCCTACAATGAGCAGTTCTTC,CASKERPSSYNEQFF
-,TRBJ1-6,TRBV5-5,-,TGTGCCAGCAGCTTGTTACCGAGCTCCTATAATTCACCCCTCCACTTT,CASSLLPSSYNSPLHF
-,TRBJ1-5,TRBV28,-,TGTGCCAGCAGTTTGAGTCATAGCAATCAGCCCCAGCATTTT,CASSLSHSNQPQHF
TRBD2,TRBJ2-5,TRBV5-1,-,TGCGCCAGCAGCTTGGTAACCGGGACTAGCGGGGCCCAAGAGACCCAGTACTTC,CASSLVTGTSGAQETQYF
-,TRBJ2-3,TRBV19,-,TGTGCCAGTAGTATAAAACAGAACACAGATACGCAGTATTTT,CASSIKQNTDTQYF
-,TRBJ1-5,TRBV18,-,TGTGCCAGCTCACCCCAAGCCCGGGATCAGCCCCAGCATTTT,CASSPQARDQPQHF
-,TRBJ2-3,TRBV18,-,TGTGCCAGCTCACCACGTCAGAGGACAGATACGCAGTATTTT,CASSPRQRTDTQYF
TRBD1,TRBJ2-5,TRBV10-3,-,TGTGCCATCAGAGTTACCGACAGGGAGGAGACCCAGTACTTC,CAIRVTDREETQYF
-,TRBJ2-2,TRBV28,-,TGTGCCAGCAGAGCCGGGGGGCCGAACACCGGGGAGCTGTTTTTT,CASRAGGPNTGELFF
-,TRBJ2-5,TRBV9,-,TGTGCCAGCAGCCCCCTAACAGCAGAAGAGACCCAGTACTTC,CASSPLTAEETQYF
TRBD2,TRBJ2-3,TRBV3-1/TRBV3-2,-,TGTGCCAGCGGGACTAGCGCAGATACGCAGTATTTT,CASGTSADTQYF
-,TRBJ1-1,TRBV10-3,-,TGTGCCAGCCTCAGGGATACTGAAGCTTTCTTT,CASLRDTEAFF
TRBD1,TRBJ2-7,TRBV19,-,TGTGCCACCTCGGACAGGGGATACGAGCAGTACTTC,CATSDRGYEQYF
-,TRBJ1-5,TRBV6-2/TRBV6-3,once,TGTGCCAGCAGTTACGCGGAAAGCAATCAGCCCCAGCATTTT,CASSYAESNQPQHF
-,TRBJ1-5,TRBV4-3,-,TGCGCCAGCAGCCAAGATGCGGGATCGGGTCAGCCCCAGCATTTT,CASSQDAGSGQPQHF